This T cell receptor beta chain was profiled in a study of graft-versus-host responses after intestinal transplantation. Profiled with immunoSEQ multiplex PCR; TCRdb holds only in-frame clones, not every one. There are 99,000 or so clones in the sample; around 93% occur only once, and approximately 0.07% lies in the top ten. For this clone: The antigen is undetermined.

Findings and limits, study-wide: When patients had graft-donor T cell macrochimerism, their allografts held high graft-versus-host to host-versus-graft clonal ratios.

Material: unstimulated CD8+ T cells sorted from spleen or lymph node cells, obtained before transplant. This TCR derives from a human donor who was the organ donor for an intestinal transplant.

The CDR3 coding sequence is TGTGCCAGCAAGCCAAGGGGTAGAGTCCCCTACGAGCAGTACTTC. It codes for CASKPRGRVPYEQYF. The chain combines TRBV27 with TRBJ2-7, with D tentatively TRBD1 (5 bases). This CDR3 region has 15 residues. Trimming stripped 7 bases from V and 2 bases from J, with 18 bases between. Per germline, CDR1 MNHEY and CDR2 SMNVEV (reference sequence).